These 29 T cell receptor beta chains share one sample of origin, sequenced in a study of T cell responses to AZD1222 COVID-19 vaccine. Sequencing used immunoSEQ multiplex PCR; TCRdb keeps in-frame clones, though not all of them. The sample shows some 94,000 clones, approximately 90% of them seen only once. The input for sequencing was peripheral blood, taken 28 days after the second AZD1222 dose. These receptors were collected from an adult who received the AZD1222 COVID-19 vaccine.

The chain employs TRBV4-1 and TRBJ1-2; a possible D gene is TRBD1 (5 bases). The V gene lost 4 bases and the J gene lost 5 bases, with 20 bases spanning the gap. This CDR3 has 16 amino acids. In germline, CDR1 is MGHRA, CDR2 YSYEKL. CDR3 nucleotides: TGCGCCAGCAGCCCACCCGGGCAGGGACTAATTTATGGCTACACCTTC. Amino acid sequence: CASSPPGQGLIYGYTF.

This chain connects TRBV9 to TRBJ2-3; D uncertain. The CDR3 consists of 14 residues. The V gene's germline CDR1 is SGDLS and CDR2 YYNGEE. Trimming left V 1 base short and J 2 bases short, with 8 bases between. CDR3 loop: CASSVRSNTDTQYF. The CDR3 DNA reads TGTGCCAGCAGCGTAAGGTCGAACACAGATACGCAGTATTTT.

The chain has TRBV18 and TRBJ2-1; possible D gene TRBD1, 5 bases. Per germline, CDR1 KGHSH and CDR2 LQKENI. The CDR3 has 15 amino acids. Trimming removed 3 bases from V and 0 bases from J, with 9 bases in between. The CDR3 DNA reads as TGTGCCAGCTCACCGAATCAGGGCTCCTACAATGAGCAGTTCTTC. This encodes CASSPNQGSYNEQFF.

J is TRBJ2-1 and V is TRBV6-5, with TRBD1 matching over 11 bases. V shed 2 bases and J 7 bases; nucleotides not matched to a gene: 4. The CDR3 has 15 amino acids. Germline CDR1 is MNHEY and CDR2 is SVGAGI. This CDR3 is CASSYGTGGYNEQFF. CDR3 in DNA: TGTGCCAGCAGTTACGGGACAGGGGGATATAATGAGCAGTTCTTC.

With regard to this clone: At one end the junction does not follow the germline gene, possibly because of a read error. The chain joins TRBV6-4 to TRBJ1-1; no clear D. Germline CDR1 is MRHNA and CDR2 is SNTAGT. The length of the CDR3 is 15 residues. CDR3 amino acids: CASSDPQSGAQLHCF. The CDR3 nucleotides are TGTGCCAGCAGTGATCCTCAAAGCGGCGCCCAACTTCATTGCTTT.

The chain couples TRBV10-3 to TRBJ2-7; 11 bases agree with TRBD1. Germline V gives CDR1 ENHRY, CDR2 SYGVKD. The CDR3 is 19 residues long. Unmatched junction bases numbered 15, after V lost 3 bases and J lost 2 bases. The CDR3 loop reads CAISDPNRRRDRGAYEQYF. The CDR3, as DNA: TGTGCCATCAGTGACCCCAATAGGCGCCGGGACAGGGGGGCCTACGAGCAGTACTTC.

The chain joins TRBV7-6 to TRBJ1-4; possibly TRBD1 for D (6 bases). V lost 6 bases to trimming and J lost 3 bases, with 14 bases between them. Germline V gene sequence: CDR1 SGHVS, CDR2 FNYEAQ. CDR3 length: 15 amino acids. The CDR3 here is CASRQTGMANEKLFF. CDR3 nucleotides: TGTGCCAGCAGGCAAACAGGGATGGCTAATGAAAAACTGTTTTTT. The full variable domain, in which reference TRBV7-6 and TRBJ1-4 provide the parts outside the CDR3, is GAGVSQSPRYKVTKRGQDVALRCDPISGHVSLYWYRQALGQGPEFLTYFNYEAQQDKSGLPNDRFSAERPEGSISTLTIQRTEQRDSAMYRCASRQTGMANEKLFFGSGTQLSVL.

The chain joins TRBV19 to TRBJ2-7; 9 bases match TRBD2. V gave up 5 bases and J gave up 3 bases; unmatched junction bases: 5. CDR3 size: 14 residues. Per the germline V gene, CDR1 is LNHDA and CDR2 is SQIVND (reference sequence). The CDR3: CASSPRTSDYEQYF. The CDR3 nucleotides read TGTGCCAGTAGTCCCCGGACTAGCGACTACGAGCAGTACTTC.

The CDR3 loop reads CASSQDRYLAGPYEQYF. The CDR3 coding sequence is TGCGCCAGCAGCCAAGATCGTTACTTGGCAGGACCCTACGAGCAGTACTTC. The J gene is TRBJ2-7, the V gene TRBV4-3; D not certain. Germline V gives CDR1 LGHNA, CDR2 YSLEER. This CDR3 spans 17 amino acids. The ends were cut back, 0 bases at V and 2 bases at J, with 17 bases in the middle.

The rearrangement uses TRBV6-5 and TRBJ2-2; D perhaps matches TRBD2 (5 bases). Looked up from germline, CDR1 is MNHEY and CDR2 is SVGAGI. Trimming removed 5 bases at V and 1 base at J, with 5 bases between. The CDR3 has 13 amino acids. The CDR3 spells CASSRENTGELFF. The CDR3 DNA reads TGTGCCAGCAGTCGGGAGAACACCGGGGAGCTGTTTTTT.

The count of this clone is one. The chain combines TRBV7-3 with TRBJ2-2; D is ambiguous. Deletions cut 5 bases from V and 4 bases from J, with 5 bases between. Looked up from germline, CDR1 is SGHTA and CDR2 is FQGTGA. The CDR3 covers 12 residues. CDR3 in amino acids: CASSPGTGELFF. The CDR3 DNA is TGTGCCAGCAGCCCGGGCACCGGGGAGCTGTTTTTT.

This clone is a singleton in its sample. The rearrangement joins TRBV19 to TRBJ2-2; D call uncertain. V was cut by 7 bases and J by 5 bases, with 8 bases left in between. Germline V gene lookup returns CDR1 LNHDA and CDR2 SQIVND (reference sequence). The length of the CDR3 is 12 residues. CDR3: CASIDETGELFF. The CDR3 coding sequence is TGTGCCAGTATAGACGAAACCGGGGAGCTGTTTTTT.

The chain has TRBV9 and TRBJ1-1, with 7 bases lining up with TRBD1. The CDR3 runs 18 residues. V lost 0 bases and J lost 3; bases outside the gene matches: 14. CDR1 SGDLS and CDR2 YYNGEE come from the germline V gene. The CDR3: CASSVAVQGDGSDTEAFF. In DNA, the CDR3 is TGTGCCAGCAGCGTAGCTGTCCAGGGGGATGGGTCGGACACTGAAGCTTTCTTT.

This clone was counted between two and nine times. The CDR3 spells CASSLRGLYQDNTEAFF. The CDR3 region has the DNA TGTGCCAGCAGCTTAAGGGGCTTGTACCAAGACAACACTGAAGCTTTCTTT. This sequence joins TRBV7-6 and TRBJ1-1, with D possibly TRBD1 on 5 matching bases. The CDR3 spans 17 residues. Trimming shortened V by 2 bases and J by 2 bases, and 18 bases separated the two germline ends. The germline CDR1 and CDR2 sequences are SGHVS and FNYEAQ.

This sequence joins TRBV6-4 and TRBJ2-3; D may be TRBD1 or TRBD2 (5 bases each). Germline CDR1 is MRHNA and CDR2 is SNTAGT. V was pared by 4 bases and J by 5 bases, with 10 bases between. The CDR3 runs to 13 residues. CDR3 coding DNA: TGTGCCAGCAGTGTGGGACCCAGAGATACGCAGTATTTT. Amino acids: CASSVGPRDTQYF.

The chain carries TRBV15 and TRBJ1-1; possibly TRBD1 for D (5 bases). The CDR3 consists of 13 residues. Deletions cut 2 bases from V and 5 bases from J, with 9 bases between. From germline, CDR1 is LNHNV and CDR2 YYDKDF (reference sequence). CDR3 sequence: CATSRQRGTEAFF. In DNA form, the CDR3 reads TGTGCCACCAGCAGACAGAGGGGTACTGAAGCTTTCTTT.

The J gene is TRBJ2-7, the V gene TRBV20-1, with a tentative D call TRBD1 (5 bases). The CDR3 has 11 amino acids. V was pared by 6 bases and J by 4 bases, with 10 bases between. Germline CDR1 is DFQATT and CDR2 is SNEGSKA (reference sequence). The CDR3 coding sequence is TGCAGTGCCTCGACAGCGTACGAGCAGTACTTC. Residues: CSASTAYEQYF.

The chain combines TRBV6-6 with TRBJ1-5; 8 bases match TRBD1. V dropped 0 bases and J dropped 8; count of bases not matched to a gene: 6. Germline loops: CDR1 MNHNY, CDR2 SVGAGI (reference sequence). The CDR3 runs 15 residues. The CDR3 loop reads CASSYSGQAVEPQHF. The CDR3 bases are TGTGCCAGCAGTTACTCGGGACAGGCGGTGGAGCCCCAGCATTTT.

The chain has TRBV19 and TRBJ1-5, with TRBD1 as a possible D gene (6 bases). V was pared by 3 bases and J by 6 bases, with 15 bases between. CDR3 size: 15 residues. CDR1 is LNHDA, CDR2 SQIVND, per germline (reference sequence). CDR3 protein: CASSMRGAQGQPQHF. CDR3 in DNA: TGTGCCAGTAGTATGAGGGGGGCGCAGGGTCAGCCCCAGCATTTT.

In nucleotides, the CDR3 is TGTGCCAGCAGACTCTACGATAATTCAGGGGGCTGGAATCAGCCCCAGCATTTT. Amino acid sequence: CASRLYDNSGGWNQPQHF. The V gene is TRBV7-8, the J gene TRBJ1-5; 8 positions match TRBD1. CDR1 is SGHVS, CDR2 FQNEAQ, per germline. V shed 6 bases, J shed 4 bases, and the junction held 17 bases outside the gene matches. This CDR3 is 18 amino acids long.

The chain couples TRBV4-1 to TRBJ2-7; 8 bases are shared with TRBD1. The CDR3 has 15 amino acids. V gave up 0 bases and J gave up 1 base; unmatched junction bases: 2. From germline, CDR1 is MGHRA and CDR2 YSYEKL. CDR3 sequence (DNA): TGCGCCAGCAGCCAAGACGGACAGGGATCCTACGAGCAGTACTTC. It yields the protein CASSQDGQGSYEQYF.

Here the CDR3 DNA reads TGTGCCAGCAGCTCCTGGAGTCAAGAGACCCAGTACTTC. It codes for CASSSWSQETQYF. V usage is TRBV3-1 (or the pseudogene TRBV3-2) and J usage is TRBJ2-5; D gene unclear. V was cut by 5 bases and J by 2 bases, with 9 bases left in between. CDR1 is LGHDT, CDR2 YNNKEL, per germline (reference sequence). The length of the CDR3 is 13 residues.

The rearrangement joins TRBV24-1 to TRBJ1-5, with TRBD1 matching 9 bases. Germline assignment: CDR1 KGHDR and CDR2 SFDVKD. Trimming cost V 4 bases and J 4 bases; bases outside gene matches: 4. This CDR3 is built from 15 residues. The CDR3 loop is CATSERGQGNQPQHF. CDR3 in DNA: TGTGCCACCAGTGAGAGGGGACAGGGAAATCAGCCCCAGCATTTT.

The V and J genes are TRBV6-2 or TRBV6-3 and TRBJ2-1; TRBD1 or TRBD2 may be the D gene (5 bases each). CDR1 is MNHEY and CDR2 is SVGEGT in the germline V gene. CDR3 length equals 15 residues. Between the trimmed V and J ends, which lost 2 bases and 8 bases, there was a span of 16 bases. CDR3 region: CASSYRGPGEDEQFF. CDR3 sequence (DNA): TGTGCCAGCAGTTACCGGGGACCTGGGGAAGATGAGCAGTTCTTC.

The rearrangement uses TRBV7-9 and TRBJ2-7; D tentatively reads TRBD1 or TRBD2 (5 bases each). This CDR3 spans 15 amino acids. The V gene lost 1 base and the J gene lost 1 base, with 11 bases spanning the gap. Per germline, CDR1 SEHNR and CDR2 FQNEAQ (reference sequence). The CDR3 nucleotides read TGTGCCAGCAGCTTAGGGACGGGACCTTCCTACGAGCAGTACTTC. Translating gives CASSLGTGPSYEQYF.

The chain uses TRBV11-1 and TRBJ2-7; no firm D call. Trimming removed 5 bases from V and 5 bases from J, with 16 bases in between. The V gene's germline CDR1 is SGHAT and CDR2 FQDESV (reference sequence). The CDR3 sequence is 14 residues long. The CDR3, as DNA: TGTGCCAGCAGCAGACGTTTAGGTCGACACGAGCAGTACTTC. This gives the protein CASSRRLGRHEQYF.

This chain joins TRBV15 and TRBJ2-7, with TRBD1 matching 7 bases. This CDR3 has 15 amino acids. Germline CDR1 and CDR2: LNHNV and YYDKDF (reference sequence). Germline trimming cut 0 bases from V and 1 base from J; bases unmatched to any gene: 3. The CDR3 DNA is TGTGCCACCAGCAGAGAAGGGGGCCAATCCTACGAGCAGTACGTC. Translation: CATSREGGQSYEQYV.

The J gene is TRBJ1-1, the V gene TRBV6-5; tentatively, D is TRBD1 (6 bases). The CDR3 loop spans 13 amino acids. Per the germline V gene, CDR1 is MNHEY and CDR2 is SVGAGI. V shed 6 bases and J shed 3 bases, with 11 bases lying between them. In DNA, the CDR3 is TGTGCCAGCAGATGGGGGCGAGACACTGAAGCTTTCTTT. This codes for CASRWGRDTEAFF.

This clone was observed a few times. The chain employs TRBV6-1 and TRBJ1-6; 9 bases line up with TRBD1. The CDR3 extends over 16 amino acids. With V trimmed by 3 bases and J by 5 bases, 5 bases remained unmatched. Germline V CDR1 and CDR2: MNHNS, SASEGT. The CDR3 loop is CASSEFRDRDNSPLHF. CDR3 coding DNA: TGTGCCAGCAGTGAGTTCCGGGACAGGGATAATTCACCCCTCCACTTT.